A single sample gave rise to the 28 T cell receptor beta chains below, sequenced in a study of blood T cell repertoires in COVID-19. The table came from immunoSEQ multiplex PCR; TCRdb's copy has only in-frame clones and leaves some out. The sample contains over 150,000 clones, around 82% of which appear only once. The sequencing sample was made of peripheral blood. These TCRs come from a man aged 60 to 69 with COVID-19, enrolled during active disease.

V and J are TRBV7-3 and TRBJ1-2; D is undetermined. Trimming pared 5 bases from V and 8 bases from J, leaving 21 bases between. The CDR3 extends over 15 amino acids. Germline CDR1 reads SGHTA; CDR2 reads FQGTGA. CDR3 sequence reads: CASSPQAGHLGGYTF. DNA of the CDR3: TGTGCCAGCAGCCCTCAGGCGGGCCATCTGGGCGGCTACACCTTC.

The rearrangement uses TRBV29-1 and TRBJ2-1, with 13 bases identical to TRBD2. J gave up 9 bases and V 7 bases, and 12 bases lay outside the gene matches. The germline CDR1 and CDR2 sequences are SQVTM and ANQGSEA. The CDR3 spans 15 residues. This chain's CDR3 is CSGRTSGSYLGEQFF. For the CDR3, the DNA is TGCAGCGGAAGGACTAGCGGGAGCTATCTCGGTGAGCAGTTCTTC.

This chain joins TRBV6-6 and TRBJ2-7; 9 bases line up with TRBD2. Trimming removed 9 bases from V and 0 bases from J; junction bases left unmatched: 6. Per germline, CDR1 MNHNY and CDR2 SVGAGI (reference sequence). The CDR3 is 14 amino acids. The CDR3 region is CASTRLADSYEQYF. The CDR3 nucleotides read TGTGCCAGTACGAGACTAGCGGACTCCTACGAGCAGTACTTC.

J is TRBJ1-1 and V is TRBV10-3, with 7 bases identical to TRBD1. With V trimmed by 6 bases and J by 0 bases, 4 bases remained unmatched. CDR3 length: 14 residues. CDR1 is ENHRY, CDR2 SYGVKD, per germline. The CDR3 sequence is CAIRAGGMNTEAFF. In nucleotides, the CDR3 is TGTGCCATCAGGGCAGGGGGAATGAACACTGAAGCTTTCTTT.

The CDR3 DNA follows: TGTGCCAGCAGCCCAGCGGGGGGGAGGAACACTGAAGCTTTCTTT. Protein: CASSPAGGRNTEAFF. The V gene is TRBV7-2, the J gene TRBJ1-1, with a tentative D call TRBD1 (5 bases). The CDR3 has 15 amino acids. Trimming shortened V by 5 bases and J by 1 base, and 14 bases separated the two germline ends. Germline V gives CDR1 SGHTA, CDR2 FQGNSA.

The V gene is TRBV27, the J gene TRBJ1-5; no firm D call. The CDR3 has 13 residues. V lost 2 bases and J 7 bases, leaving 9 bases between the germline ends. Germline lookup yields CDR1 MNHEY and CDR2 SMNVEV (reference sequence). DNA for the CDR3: TGTGCCAGCAGTTTACAGGTACGGCAGCCCCAGCATTTT. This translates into CASSLQVRQPQHF.

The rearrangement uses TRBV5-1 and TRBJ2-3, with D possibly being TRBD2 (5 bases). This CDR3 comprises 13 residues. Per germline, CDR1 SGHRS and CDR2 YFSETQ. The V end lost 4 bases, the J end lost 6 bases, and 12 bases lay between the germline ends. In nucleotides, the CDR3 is TGCGCCAGCAGCCGGGAACCCGCTGATACGCAGTATTTT. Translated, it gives CASSREPADTQYF. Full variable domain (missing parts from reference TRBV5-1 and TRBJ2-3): KAGVTQTPRYLIKTRGQQVTLSCSPISGHRSVSWYQQTPGQGLQFLFEYFSETQRNKGNFPGRFSGRQFSNSRSEMNVSTLELGDSALYLCASSREPADTQYFGPGTRLTVL.

The CDR3 reads CASRPSRRDSEAFF. DNA for the CDR3: TGTGCCAGCAGACCCTCGCGGCGGGACAGTGAAGCTTTCTTT. The chain recombines TRBV6-5 with TRBJ1-1; 7 bases are shared with TRBD1. The CDR3 covers 14 residues. CDR1 and CDR2 from the germline V gene are MNHEY and SVGAGI. V lost 6 bases and J lost 7; bases outside the gene matches: 11.

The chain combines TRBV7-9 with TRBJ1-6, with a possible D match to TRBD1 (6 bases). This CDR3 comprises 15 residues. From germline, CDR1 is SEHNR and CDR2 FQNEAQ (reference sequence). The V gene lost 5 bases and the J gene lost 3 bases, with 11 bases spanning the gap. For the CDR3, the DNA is TGTGCCAGCAGCAACGGACAGAGCTATAATTCACCCCTCCACTTT. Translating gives CASSNGQSYNSPLHF. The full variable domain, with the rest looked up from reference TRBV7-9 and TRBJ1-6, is DTGVSQNPRHKITKRGQNVTFRCDPISEHNRLYWYRQTLGQGPEFLTYFQNEAQLEKSRLLSDRFSAERPKGSFSTLEIQRTEQGDSAMYLCASSNGQSYNSPLHFGNGTRLTVT.

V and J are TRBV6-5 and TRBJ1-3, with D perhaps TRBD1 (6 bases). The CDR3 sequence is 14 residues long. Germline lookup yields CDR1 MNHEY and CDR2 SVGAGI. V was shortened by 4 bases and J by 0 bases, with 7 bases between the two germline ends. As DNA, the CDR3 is TGTGCCAGCAGTTTGGACAGCTCTGGAAACACCATATATTTT. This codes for CASSLDSSGNTIYF.

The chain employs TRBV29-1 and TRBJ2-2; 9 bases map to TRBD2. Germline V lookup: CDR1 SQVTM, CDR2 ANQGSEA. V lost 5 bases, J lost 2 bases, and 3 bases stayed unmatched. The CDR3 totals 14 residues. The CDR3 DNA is TGCAGCGTTTCTAGCGGGGAAAACACCGGGGAGCTGTTTTTT. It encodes CSVSSGENTGELFF.

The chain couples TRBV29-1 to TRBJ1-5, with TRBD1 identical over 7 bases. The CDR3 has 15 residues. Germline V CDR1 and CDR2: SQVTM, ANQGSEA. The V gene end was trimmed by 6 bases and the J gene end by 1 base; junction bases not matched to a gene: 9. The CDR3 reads CSVALTGTSNQPQHF. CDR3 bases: TGCAGCGTCGCGCTGACAGGGACAAGCAATCAGCCCCAGCATTTT.

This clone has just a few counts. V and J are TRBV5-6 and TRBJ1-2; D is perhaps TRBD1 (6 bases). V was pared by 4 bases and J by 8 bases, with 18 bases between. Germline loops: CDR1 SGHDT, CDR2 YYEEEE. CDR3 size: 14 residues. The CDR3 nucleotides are TGTGCCAGCAGCAGTCAGGGGTCCTTTCACGGCTACACCTTC. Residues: CASSSQGSFHGYTF.

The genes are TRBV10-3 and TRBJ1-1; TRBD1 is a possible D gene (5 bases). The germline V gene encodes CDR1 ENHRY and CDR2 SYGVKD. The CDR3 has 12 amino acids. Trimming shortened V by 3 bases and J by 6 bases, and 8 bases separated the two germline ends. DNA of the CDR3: TGTGCCATCAGTGACAGGGAGGCTGAAGCTTTCTTT. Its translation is CAISDREAEAFF.

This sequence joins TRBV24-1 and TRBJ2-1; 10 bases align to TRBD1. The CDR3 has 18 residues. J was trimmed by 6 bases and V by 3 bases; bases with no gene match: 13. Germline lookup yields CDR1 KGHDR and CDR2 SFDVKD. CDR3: CATSDPLTPGQGTNEQFF. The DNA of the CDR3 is TGTGCCACCAGTGATCCTTTAACACCGGGACAGGGGACCAATGAGCAGTTCTTC.

In DNA form, the CDR3 reads TGTGCCAGCAGCTTCCTAGGACTAGCTGGCTACGAGCAGTACTTC. Amino acids: CASSFLGLAGYEQYF. The rearrangement joins TRBV7-8 to TRBJ2-7; 8 positions match TRBD2. V lost 3 bases, J lost 3 bases, and 7 bases stayed unmatched. The length of the CDR3 is 15 residues. The V gene's germline CDR1 is SGHVS and CDR2 FQNEAQ.

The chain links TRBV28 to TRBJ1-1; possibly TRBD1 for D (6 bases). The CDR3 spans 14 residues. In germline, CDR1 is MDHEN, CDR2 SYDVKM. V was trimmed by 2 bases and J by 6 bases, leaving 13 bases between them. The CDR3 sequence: CASSLRGAGSEAFF. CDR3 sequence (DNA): TGTGCCAGCAGTTTACGGGGGGCTGGGTCTGAAGCTTTCTTT.

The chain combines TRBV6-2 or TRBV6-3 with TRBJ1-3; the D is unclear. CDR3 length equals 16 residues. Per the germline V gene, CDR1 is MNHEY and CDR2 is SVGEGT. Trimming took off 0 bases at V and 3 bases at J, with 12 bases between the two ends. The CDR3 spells CASSYSAVSDGNTIYF. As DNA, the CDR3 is TGTGCCAGCAGTTACTCGGCAGTTTCCGATGGAAACACCATATATTTT.

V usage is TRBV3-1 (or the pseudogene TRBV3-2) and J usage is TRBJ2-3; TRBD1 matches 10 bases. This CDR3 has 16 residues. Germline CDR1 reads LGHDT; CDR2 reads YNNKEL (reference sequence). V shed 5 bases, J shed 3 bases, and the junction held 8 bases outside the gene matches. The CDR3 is CASSTDRGRITDTQYF. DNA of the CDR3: TGTGCCAGCAGCACCGACAGGGGGCGAATAACAGATACGCAGTATTTT.

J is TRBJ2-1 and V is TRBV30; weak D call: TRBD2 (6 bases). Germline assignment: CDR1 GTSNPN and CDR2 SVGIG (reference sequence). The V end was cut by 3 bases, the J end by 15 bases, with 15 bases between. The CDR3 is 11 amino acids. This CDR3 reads CAWRIAESPFF. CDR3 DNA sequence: TGTGCCTGGAGAATAGCGGAGTCACCGTTCTTC.

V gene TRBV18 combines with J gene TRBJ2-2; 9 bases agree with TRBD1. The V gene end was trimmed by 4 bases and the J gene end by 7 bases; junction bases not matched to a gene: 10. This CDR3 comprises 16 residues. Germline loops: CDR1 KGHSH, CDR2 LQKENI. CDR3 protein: CASSLSGTGPFGELFF. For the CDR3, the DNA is TGTGCCAGCTCACTTTCCGGGACAGGGCCCTTCGGGGAGCTGTTTTTT.

DNA for the CDR3: TGTGCCAGCAGCCAAGATGGGGCGACGGATGAAGCTTTCTTT. As protein: CASSQDGATDEAFF. The V gene is TRBV3-1 (or the pseudogene TRBV3-2), the J gene TRBJ1-1, with D perhaps TRBD1 (5 bases). The CDR3 covers 14 residues. V gave up 0 bases and J gave up 7 bases, with 12 bases separating them. Germline loops: CDR1 LGHDT, CDR2 YNNKEL (reference sequence).

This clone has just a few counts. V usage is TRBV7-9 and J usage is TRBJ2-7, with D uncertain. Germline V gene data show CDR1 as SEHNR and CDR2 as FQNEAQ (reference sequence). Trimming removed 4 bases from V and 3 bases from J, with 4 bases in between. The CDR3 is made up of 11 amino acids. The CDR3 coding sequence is TGTGCCAGCAGCTCTGTCTACGAGCAGTACTTC. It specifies CASSSVYEQYF.

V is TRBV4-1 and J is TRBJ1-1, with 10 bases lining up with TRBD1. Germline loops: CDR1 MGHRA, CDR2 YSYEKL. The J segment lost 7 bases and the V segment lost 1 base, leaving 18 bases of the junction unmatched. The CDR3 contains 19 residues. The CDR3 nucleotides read TGCGCCAGCAGCCAAGGTATCTCTGACAGGGGGCAACTCTGGGGTGAAGCTTTCTTT. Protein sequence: CASSQGISDRGQLWGEAFF.

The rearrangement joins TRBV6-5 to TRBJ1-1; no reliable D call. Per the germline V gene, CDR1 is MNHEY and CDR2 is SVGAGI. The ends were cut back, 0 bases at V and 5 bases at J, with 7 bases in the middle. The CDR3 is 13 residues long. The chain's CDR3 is CASSYSRPTEAFF. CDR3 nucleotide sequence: TGTGCCAGCAGTTACTCGAGGCCGACTGAAGCTTTCTTT.

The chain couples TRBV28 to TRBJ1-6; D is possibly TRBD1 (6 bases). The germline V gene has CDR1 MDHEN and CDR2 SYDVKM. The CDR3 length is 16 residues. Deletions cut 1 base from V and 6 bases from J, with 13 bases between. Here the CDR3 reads CASSLYAGALNSPLHF. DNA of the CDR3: TGTGCCAGCAGTTTATACGCAGGGGCCCTTAATTCACCCCTCCACTTT.

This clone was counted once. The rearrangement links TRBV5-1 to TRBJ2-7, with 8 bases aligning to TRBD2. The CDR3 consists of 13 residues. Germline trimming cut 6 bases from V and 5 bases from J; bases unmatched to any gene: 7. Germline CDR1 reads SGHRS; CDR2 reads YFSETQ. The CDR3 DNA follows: TGCGCCAGCATGGGGGGAGCGGGAGACGAGCAGTACTTC. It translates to CASMGGAGDEQYF. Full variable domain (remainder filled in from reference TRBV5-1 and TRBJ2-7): KAGVTQTPRYLIKTRGQQVTLSCSPISGHRSVSWYQQTPGQGLQFLFEYFSETQRNKGNFPGRFSGRQFSNSRSEMNVSTLELGDSALYLCASMGGAGDEQYFGPGTRLTVT.

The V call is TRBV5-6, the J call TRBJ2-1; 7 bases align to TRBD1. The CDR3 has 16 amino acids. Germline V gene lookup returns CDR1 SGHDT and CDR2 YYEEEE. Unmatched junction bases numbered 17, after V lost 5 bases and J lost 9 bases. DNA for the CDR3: TGTGCCAGCAGATTACGGGGACAGAACACAATTTCTGAGCAGTTCTTC. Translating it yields CASRLRGQNTISEQFF.